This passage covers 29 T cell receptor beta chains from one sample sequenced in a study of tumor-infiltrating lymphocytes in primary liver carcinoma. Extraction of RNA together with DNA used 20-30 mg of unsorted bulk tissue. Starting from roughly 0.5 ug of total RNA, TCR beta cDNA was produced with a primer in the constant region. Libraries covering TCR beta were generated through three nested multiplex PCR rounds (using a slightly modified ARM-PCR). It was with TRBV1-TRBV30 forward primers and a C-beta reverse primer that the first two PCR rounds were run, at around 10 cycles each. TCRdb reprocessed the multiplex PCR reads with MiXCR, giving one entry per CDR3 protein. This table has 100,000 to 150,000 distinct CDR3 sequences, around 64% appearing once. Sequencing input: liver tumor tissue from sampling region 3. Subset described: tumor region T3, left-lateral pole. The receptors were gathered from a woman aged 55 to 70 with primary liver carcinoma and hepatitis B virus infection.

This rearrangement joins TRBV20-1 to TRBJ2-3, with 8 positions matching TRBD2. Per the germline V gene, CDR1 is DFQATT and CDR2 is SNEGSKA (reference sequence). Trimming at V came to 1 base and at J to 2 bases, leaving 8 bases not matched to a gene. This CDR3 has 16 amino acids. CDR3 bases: TGCAGTGCTAGAGGGTTTAGCGGGGAAACCACAGATACGCAGTATTTT. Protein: CSARGFSGETTDTQYF.

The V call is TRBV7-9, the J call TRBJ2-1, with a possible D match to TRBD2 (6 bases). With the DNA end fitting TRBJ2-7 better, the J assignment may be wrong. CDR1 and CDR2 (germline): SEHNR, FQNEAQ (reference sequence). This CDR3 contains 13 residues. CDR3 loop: CASRYSGYNEQYF. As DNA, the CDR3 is TGTGCCAGCAGATATAGCGGTTACAATGAGCAGTACTTC.

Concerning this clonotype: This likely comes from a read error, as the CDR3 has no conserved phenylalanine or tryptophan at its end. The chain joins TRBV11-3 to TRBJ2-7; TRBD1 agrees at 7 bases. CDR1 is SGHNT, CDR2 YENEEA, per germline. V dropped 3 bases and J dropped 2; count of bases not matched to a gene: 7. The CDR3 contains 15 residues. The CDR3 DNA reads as TGTGCCAGCAGCTTCGCTCCGACAGGGACCTACGAGCAGTACTTA. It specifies CASSFAPTGTYEQYL.

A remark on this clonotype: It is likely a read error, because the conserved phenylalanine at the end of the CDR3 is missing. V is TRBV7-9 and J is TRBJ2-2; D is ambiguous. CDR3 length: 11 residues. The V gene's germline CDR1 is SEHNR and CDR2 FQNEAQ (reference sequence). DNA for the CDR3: TGTGCAAGCAGCTTGTCCGGGGAGCTGTTTTCT. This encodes CASSLSGELFS.

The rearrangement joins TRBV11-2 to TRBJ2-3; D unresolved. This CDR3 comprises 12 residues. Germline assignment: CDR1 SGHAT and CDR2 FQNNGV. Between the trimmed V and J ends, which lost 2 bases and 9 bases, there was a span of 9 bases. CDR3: CASSLIGGTQYF. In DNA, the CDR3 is TGTGCCAGCAGCTTAATAGGCGGCACGCAGTATTTT.

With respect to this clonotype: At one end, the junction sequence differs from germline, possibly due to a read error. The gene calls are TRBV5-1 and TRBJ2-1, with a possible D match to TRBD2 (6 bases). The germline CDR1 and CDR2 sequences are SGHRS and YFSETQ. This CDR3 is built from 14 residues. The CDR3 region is CASTLGLAGNEQFF. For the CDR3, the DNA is TGCGCCAGCACCTTGGGACTGGCTGGAAATGAGCAGTTCTTC. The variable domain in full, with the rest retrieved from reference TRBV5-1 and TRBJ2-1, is KAGVTQTPRYLIKTRGQQVTLSCSPISGHRSVSWYQQTPGQGLQFLFEYFSETQRNKGNFPGRFSGRQFSNSRSEMNVSTLELGDSALYLCASTLGLAGNEQFFGPGTRLTVL.

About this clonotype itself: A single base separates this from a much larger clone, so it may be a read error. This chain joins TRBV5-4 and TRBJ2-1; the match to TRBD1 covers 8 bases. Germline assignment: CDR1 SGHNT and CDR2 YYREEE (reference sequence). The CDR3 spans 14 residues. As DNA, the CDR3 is TGTGCCAACAGCCCTACAGGGGGGAACAATGAGCAGTTCTTC. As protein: CANSPTGGNNEQFF. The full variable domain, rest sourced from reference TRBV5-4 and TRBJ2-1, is ETGVTQSPTHLIKTRGQQVTLRCSSQSGHNTVSWYQQALGQGPQFIFQYYREEENGRGNFPPRFSGLQFPNYSSELNVNALELDDSALYLCANSPTGGNNEQFFGPGTRLTVL.

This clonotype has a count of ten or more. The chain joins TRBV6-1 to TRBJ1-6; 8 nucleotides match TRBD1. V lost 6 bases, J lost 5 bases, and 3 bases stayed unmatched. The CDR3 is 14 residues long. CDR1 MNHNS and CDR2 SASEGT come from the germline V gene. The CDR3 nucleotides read TGTGCCAGCAGAAGGGACAGGAATAATTCACCCCTCCACTTT. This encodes CASRRDRNNSPLHF.

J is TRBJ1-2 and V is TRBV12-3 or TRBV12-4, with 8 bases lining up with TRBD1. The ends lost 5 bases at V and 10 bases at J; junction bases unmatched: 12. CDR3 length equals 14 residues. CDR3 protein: CASSPPRTGLAYTF. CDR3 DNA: TGTGCCAGCAGTCCTCCACGGACAGGGCTCGCCTACACCTTC.

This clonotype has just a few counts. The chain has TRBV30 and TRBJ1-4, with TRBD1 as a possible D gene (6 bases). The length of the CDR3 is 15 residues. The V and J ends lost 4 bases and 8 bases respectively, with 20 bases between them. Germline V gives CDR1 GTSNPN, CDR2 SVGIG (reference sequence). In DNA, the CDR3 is TGTGCCTGGAAACCCGGGGGGGGCGGCGGAGAAAAACTGTTTTTT. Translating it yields CAWKPGGGGGEKLFF.

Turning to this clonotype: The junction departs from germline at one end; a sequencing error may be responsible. The CDR3 spells CRVGLAGIRNEQFF. Here the CDR3 DNA reads TGCAGGGTTGGGCTAGCGGGGATAAGAAATGAGCAGTTCTTC. This chain links TRBV29-1 with TRBJ2-1; 9 bases are shared with TRBD2. The CDR3 totals 14 residues. CDR1 is SQVTM and CDR2 is ANQGSEA in the germline V gene.

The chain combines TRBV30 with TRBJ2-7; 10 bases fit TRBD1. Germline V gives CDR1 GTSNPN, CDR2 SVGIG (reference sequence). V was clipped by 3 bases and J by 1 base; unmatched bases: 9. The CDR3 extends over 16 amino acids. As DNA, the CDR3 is TGTGCCTGGAGCGGGGGGGACAGGGGCCTATCCTACGAGCAGTACTTC. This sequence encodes CAWSGGDRGLSYEQYF. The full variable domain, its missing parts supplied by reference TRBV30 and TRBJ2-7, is SQTIHQWPATLVQPVGSPLSLECTVEGTSNPNLYWYRQAAGRGLQLLFYSVGIGQISSEVPQNLSASRPQDRQFILSSKKLLLSDSGFYLCAWSGGDRGLSYEQYFGPGTRLTVT.

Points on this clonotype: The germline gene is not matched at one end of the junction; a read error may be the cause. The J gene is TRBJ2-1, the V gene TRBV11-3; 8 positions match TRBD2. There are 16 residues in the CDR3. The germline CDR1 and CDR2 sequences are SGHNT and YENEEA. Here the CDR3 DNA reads TGTGCCAGCAACGCGACTAGCGTAGGTCAATACAATGAGCAGTTTTTC. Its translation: CASNATSVGQYNEQFF.

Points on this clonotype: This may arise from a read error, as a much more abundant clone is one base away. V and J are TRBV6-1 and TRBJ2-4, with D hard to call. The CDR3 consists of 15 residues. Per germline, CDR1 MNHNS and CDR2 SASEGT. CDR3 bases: TGTGCCAGCAGTGAAGAGGGCCTCAGCAACGACATTCAGCACTTC. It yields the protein CASSEEGLSNDIQHF.

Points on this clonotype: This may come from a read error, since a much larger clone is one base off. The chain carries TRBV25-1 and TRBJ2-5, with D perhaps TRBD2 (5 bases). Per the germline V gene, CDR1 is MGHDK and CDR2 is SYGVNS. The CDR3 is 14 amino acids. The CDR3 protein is CASSGGGRFEIQYF. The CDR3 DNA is TGTGCCAGCAGTGGTGGCGGGCGCTTCGAGATCCAGTACTTC. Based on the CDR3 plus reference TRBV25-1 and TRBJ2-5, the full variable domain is EADIYQTPRYLVIGTGKKITLECSQTMGHDKMYWYQQDPGMELHLIHYSYGVNSTEKGDLSSESTVSRIRTEHFPLTLESARPSHTSQYLCASSGGGRFEIQYFGPGTRLLVL.

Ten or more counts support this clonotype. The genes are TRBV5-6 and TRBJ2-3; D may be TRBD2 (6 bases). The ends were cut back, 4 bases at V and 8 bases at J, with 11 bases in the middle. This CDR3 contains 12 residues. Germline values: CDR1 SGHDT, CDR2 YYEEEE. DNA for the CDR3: TGTGCCAGCAGCCCACGGAGGGGTACGCAGTATTTT. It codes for CASSPRRGTQYF.

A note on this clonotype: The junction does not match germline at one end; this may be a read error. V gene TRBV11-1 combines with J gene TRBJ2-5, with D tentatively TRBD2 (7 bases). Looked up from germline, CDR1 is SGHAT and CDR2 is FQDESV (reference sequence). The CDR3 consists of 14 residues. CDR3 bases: TGTGCCGGCAGCTTACAGGGACTACAAGAGACCCAGTACTTC. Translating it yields CAGSLQGLQETQYF.

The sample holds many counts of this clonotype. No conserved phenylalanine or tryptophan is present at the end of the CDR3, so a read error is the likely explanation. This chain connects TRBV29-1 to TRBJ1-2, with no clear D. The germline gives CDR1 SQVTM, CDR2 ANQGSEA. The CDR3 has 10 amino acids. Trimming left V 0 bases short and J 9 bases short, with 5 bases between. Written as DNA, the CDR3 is TGCAGCGTTGAAGAATCGAGCTACACCCTC. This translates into CSVEESSYTL.

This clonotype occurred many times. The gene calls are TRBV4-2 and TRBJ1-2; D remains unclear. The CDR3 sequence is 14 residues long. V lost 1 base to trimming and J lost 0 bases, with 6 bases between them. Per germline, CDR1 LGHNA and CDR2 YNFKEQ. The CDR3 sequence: CASSQVGTNYGYTF. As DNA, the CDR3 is TGTGCCAGCAGCCAAGTTGGGACTAACTATGGCTACACCTTC.

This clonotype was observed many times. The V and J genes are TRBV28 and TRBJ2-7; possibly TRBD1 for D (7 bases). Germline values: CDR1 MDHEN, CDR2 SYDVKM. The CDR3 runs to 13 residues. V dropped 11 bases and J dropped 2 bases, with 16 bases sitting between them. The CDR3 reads CAATGDSAYEQYF. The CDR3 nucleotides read TGTGCCGCCACGGGGGACAGTGCCTACGAGCAGTACTTC. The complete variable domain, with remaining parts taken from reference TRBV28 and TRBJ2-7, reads DVKVTQSSRYLVKRTGEKVFLECVQDMDHENMFWYRQDPGLGLRLIYFSYDVKMKEKGDIPEGYSVSREKKERFSLILESASTNQTSMYLCAATGDSAYEQYFGPGTRLTVT.

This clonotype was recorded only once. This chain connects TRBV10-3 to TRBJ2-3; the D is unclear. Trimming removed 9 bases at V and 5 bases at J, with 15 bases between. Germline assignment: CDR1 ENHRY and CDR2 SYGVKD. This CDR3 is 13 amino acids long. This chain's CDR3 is CAITGSTLDTQYF. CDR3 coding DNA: TGTGCCATTACTGGGTCGACGTTAGATACGCAGTATTTT.

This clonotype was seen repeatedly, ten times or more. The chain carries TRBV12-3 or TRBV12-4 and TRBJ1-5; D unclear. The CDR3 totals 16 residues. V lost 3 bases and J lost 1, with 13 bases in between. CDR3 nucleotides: TGTGCCAGCAGTTTCAGTCCACAGATAAGCAATCAGCCCCAGCATTTT. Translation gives CASSFSPQISNQPQHF.

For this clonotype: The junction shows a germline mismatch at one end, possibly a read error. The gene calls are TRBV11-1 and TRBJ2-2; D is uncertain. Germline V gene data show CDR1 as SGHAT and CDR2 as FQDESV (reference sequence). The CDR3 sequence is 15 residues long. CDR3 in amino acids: CASSPGQLQAGELFF. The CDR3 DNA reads TGCGCCAGCAGTCCCGGGCAGCTTCAGGCCGGGGAGCTGTTTTTT.

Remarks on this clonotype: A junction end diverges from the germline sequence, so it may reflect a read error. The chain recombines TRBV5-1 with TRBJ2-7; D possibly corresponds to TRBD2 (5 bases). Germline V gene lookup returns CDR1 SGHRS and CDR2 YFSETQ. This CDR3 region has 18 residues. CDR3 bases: TGCGCCAGCAGCCAAGCGGTCCCCCGGTCGGTCCATCCCTATGAGCAGTACTTC. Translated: CASSQAVPRSVHPYEQYF.

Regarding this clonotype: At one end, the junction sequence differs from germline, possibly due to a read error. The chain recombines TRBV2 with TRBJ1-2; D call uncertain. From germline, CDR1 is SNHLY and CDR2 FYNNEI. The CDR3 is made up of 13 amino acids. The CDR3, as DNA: TGTGCCAGCAGTGAAGGAGGGAACTATGACTACACCTTC. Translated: CASSEGGNYDYTF.

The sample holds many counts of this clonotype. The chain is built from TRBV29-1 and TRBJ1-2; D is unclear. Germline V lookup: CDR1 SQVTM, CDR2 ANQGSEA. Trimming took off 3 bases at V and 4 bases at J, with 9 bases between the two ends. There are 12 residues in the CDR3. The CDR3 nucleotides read TGCAGCGTTGATGGGAGCGGCTATGGCTACACCTTC. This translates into CSVDGSGYGYTF.

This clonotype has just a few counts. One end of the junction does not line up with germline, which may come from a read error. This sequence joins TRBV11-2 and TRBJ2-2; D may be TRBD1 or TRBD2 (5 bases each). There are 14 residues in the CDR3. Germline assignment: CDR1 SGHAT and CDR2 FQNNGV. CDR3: CASSLVGVIGELFF. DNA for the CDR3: TGTGCCAGCAGCTTAGTGGGGGTCATCGGGGAACTGTTTTTT.

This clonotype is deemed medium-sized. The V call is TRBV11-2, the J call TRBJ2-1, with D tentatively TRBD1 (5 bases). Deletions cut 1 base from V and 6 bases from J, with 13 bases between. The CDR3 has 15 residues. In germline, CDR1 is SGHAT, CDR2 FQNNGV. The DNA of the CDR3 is TGTGCCAGCAGCTTAGTTTTTTTAGGGGCCAATGAGCAGTTCTTC. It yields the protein CASSLVFLGANEQFF.

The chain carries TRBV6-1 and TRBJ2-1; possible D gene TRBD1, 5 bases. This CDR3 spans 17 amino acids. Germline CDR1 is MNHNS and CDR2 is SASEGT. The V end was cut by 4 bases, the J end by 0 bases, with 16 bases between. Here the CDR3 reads CASSGTLIGASYNEQFF. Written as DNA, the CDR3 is TGTGCCAGCAGTGGGACCCTTATTGGGGCCTCCTACAATGAGCAGTTCTTC.